The 20 T cell receptor beta chains in this list originate from one sample, sequenced in a study of shared clonotypes between healthy human individuals. Here immunoSEQ multiplex PCR was the method, and the copy in TCRdb shows in-frame clones only, minus some. The table includes about 2 million clones, about 95% detected once. CD45RO-negative cells were positively selected for CCR7, leaving out terminally differentiated effector memory CD45RA+ cells. Sequencing was performed on naive CD8+ T cells sorted from blood. These receptors were collected from a man in his late teens or twenties in good health.

The chain joins TRBV6-1 to TRBJ1-1, with 7 positions matching TRBD1. CDR3 length: 15 residues. Losses at the gene ends were 0 bases for V and 2 bases for J; bases not matched to a gene: 3. The germline CDR1 and CDR2 sequences are MNHNS and SASEGT. CDR3 sequence reads: CASSEARGGNTEAFF. The CDR3 nucleotides are TGTGCCAGCAGTGAAGCGAGAGGGGGCAACACTGAAGCTTTCTTT.

The gene calls are TRBV30 and TRBJ2-3; 10 bases line up with TRBD2. The V gene's germline CDR1 is GTSNPN and CDR2 SVGIG (reference sequence). After removal of 2 bases from V and 4 bases from J, the junction contained 3 bases not matched to a gene. This CDR3 contains 14 residues. The CDR3 sequence is CAWSLAGESDTQYF. CDR3 nucleotides: TGTGCCTGGAGTCTAGCGGGAGAATCAGATACGCAGTATTTT.

This chain connects TRBV28 to TRBJ1-2, with a tentative D call TRBD1 (5 bases). This CDR3 spans 14 amino acids. Germline values: CDR1 MDHEN, CDR2 SYDVKM. Trimming pared 3 bases from V and 7 bases from J, leaving 15 bases between. CDR3 DNA sequence: TGTGCCAGCAGTTTCGGCTCGCAGGGTGGTGGCTACACCTTC. Protein: CASSFGSQGGGYTF.

Concerning this clone itself: Other nucleotide sequences in the sample specify the same CDR3. The V gene is TRBV4-1, the J gene TRBJ2-7; D is unclear. This CDR3 comprises 13 residues. The germline CDR1 and CDR2 sequences are MGHRA and YSYEKL. V lost 1 base and J 3 bases, leaving 7 bases between the germline ends. The CDR3 nucleotides read TGCGCCAGCAGCCAAGTCGAATTCTACGAGCAGTACTTC. Translated, it gives CASSQVEFYEQYF.

This chain uses TRBV5-6 with TRBJ1-5, with D unclear. CDR3 length equals 14 residues. Looked up from germline, CDR1 is SGHDT and CDR2 is YYEEEE. V was trimmed by 5 bases and J by 1 base, leaving 10 bases between them. CDR3 in DNA: TGTGCCAGCAGAGAGGGAGGGAGCAATCAGCCCCAGCATTTT. Translating gives CASREGGSNQPQHF.

This clone was found once. The genes are TRBV5-4 and TRBJ2-1; D is ambiguous. The germline V and J ends were trimmed by 4 bases and 9 bases, with 11 bases remaining between them. CDR1 and CDR2 from the germline V gene are SGHNT and YYREEE (reference sequence). The CDR3 length is 12 residues. The DNA of the CDR3 is TGTGCCAGCAGCGTGGGCGGAATTGAGCAGTTCTTC. Translation: CASSVGGIEQFF.

This chain uses TRBV28 with TRBJ1-1; D remains ambiguous. Germline V gene data show CDR1 as MDHEN and CDR2 as SYDVKM. Trimming took 3 bases from V and 4 from J, leaving 12 bases between them. The CDR3 is made up of 14 amino acids. This chain's CDR3 is CASSFRITFTEAFF. The CDR3 nucleotides are TGTGCCAGCAGTTTTAGGATCACCTTCACTGAAGCTTTCTTT.

The chain carries TRBV30 and TRBJ2-7; possibly TRBD1 or TRBD2 for D (5 bases each). The V gene's germline CDR1 is GTSNPN and CDR2 SVGIG (reference sequence). Trimming removed 2 bases at V and 7 bases at J, with 18 bases between. The CDR3 length is 14 residues. The CDR3 bases are TGTGCCTGGAGTACGGACGGGGCCCAATGGGAGCAGTACTTC. Its protein product is CAWSTDGAQWEQYF.

The V and J genes are TRBV4-1 and TRBJ1-1; D gene unclear. Trimming stripped 8 bases from V and 0 bases from J, with 10 bases between. This CDR3 contains 13 residues. The germline CDR1 and CDR2 sequences are MGHRA and YSYEKL. The CDR3 coding sequence is TGCGCCAGCGGACCTGAGATGAACACTGAAGCTTTCTTT. Protein sequence: CASGPEMNTEAFF.

The CDR3, as DNA: TGCGCCAGCAGCCAAGAATTTGCGGGAGAGTATGACGGGGAGCTGTTTTTT. Its protein is CASSQEFAGEYDGELFF. The chain couples TRBV4-1 to TRBJ2-2; 7 nucleotides line up with TRBD2. This CDR3 is built from 17 residues. Unmatched junction bases numbered 11, after V lost 0 bases and J lost 7 bases. From germline, CDR1 is MGHRA and CDR2 YSYEKL.

The chain joins TRBV4-1 to TRBJ2-5, with D possibly being TRBD1 (6 bases). The CDR3 consists of 17 residues. Germline assignment: CDR1 MGHRA and CDR2 YSYEKL. The V and J ends lost 0 bases and 1 base respectively, with 15 bases between them. The CDR3 sequence: CASSQDSGVLVQETQYF. The CDR3 nucleotides read TGCGCCAGCAGCCAAGATTCAGGGGTATTAGTCCAAGAGACCCAGTACTTC.

This chain uses TRBV9 with TRBJ2-7; TRBD1 matches 9 bases. Looked up from germline, CDR1 is SGDLS and CDR2 is YYNGEE. The V and J ends lost 4 bases and 4 bases, in that order; junction bases with no gene match: 15. The CDR3 spans 17 residues. The CDR3 reads CASSPHTGTGSIYEQYF. The CDR3 coding sequence is TGTGCCAGCAGCCCCCACACCGGGACAGGGTCCATATACGAGCAGTACTTC.

The chain is built from TRBV27 and TRBJ2-1, with 7 bases aligning to TRBD1. This CDR3 contains 12 residues. J lost 7 bases, V lost 3 bases, and 0 bases had no gene match. From germline, CDR1 is MNHEY and CDR2 SMNVEV (reference sequence). For the CDR3, the DNA is TGTGCCAGCAGTTTGACAGGGAATGAGCAGTTCTTC. Residues: CASSLTGNEQFF.

This sequence joins TRBV5-8 and TRBJ2-5, with 12 bases that match TRBD1. Germline CDR1 is SGHTS and CDR2 is YDEGEE. Trimming at V came to 6 bases and at J to 4 bases, leaving 7 bases not matched to a gene. The CDR3 has 15 residues. The CDR3 sequence: CASNPGQGARETQYF. The CDR3 DNA is TGTGCCAGCAACCCGGGACAGGGGGCCCGAGAGACCCAGTACTTC. The complete variable domain, with remaining parts taken from reference TRBV5-8 and TRBJ2-5, reads EAGVTQSPTHLIKTRGQQATLRCSPISGHTSVYWYQQALGLGLQFLLWYDEGEERNRGNFPPRFSGRQFPNYSSELNVNALELEDSALYLCASNPGQGARETQYFGPGTRLLVL.

The J gene is TRBJ2-1, the V gene TRBV7-9; D remains unclear. The V end was cut by 5 bases, the J end by 8 bases, with 22 bases between. Germline loops: CDR1 SEHNR, CDR2 FQNEAQ (reference sequence). The CDR3 is 16 amino acids. The DNA of the CDR3 is TGTGCCAGCAGCCCTAGGGCGGACCCCGCCGACCATGAGCAGTTCTTC. Its protein product is CASSPRADPADHEQFF.

V usage is TRBV28 and J usage is TRBJ2-7; D is perhaps TRBD2 (6 bases). The germline V gene has CDR1 MDHEN and CDR2 SYDVKM. This CDR3 is 14 amino acids long. The ends were cut back, 2 bases at V and 4 bases at J, with 12 bases in the middle. The CDR3 protein is CASSLPGSGYEQYF. CDR3 coding DNA: TGTGCCAGCAGTTTACCCGGGAGCGGGTACGAGCAGTACTTC.

The V gene is TRBV5-1, the J gene TRBJ1-1; 11 nucleotides match TRBD1. This CDR3 is built from 14 residues. CDR1 and CDR2 from the germline V gene are SGHRS and YFSETQ. Trimming at V came to 4 bases and at J to 8 bases, leaving 7 bases not matched to a gene. The CDR3 coding sequence is TGCGCCAGCAGCCCCCAGGGACAGGGGGGCGAAGCTTTCTTT. This translates into CASSPQGQGGEAFF.

This clone was seen only a few times. The V and J genes are TRBV5-1 and TRBJ2-1; unclear D gene. CDR1 SGHRS and CDR2 YFSETQ come from the germline V gene. V lost 3 bases, J lost 7 bases, and 8 bases lay in between. This CDR3 comprises 12 residues. In nucleotides, the CDR3 is TGCGCCAGCAGCTCCGACGGGAATGAGCAGTTCTTC. Its protein is CASSSDGNEQFF.

The V gene is TRBV4-1, the J gene TRBJ1-2; 7 bases fit TRBD1. Looked up from germline, CDR1 is MGHRA and CDR2 is YSYEKL. Unmatched junction bases numbered 7, after V lost 5 bases and J lost 7 bases. CDR3 length equals 13 residues. In nucleotides, the CDR3 is TGCGCCAGCAGCGAAACAGGGGTGGCTGGCTACACCTTC. It specifies CASSETGVAGYTF.

The rearrangement links TRBV28 to TRBJ2-7; TRBD2 matches 7 bases. The CDR3 has 15 residues. Germline CDR1 is MDHEN and CDR2 is SYDVKM. The trim removed 7 bases at V and 3 bases at J, leaving 12 bases unmatched. This CDR3 is CASTLDGGGGYEQYF. In DNA form, the CDR3 reads TGTGCCAGCACCCTGGACGGCGGGGGAGGCTACGAGCAGTACTTC.